This T cell receptor beta chain was sequenced for a study of shared clonotypes between healthy human individuals. Whole-study findings and limits: Estimated clonotype richness was generally higher in naive than memory subsets. Unshared clonotypes carried lower generation probabilities than those common to all four donors.

Trimming took off 0 bases at V and 5 bases at J, with 13 bases between the two ends. Germline V gives CDR1 MGHRA, CDR2 YSYEKL. The CDR3 is 16 amino acids. For each subset, genomic DNA was distributed in equal portions over several immunoSEQ plates. This table comes from immunoSEQ multiplex PCR, and its TCRdb copy is limited to in-frame clones, with some not included. The sample holds some 1 million clones, roughly 70% seen once. Concerning this clone: Its antigen is unidentified.

The genes are TRBV4-1 and TRBJ2-2; D gene ambiguous. This receptor was identified in a young man in good health. The sample comprised memory CD4+ T cells sorted from blood. The subset is: CD45RA-negative fraction. As DNA, the CDR3 is TGCGCCAGCAGCCAAGAACGAGGCCGTAGGACCGGGGAGCTGTTTTTT. This translates into CASSQERGRRTGELFF.